This is a list of T cell receptor beta chains from one sample in a study of blood T cells in healthy people across ages. TCRdb reanalysed the 5' RACE reads using MiXCR and keeps one entry per CDR3 protein. This sample has under 1,000,000 distinct CDR3 sequences, with around half found just once. The sample taken for sequencing was blood. The receptors were gathered from a man aged 80 or over in good health. Both conserved end residues are part of each CDR3. Each record gives: clone size, V gene, D gene, J gene, CDR3 protein, CDR3 DNA. A D gene is named only where the DNA matches it firmly. Where a row states a size, it is once, few, many or the class of an expanded clone; other rows omit it.

NA	TRBV7-2	TRBD1	TRBJ2-1	CASSVYRGELYNEQFF	TGTGCCAGCAGCGTATACAGGGGGGAATTATACAATGAGCAGTTCTTC
NA	TRBV28	NA	TRBJ2-7	CASSFNPLYEQYF	TGTGCCAGCAGTTTTAACCCCCTCTACGAGCAGTACTTC
many	TRBV7-6	NA	TRBJ2-7	CASSLQPSYEQYF	TGTGCCAGCAGCCTACAACCCTCCTACGAGCAGTACTTC
NA	TRBV7-9	TRBD1	TRBJ1-2	CASSLDRGRWNGYTF	TGTGCCAGCAGCCTGGACAGGGGGCGCTGGAATGGCTACACCTTC
NA	TRBV6-5	NA	TRBJ2-7	CASSQRLGGVYGQYF	TGTGCCAGCAGTCAACGACTAGGAGGGGTCTACGGGCAGTACTTC
few	TRBV6-5	NA	TRBJ2-7	CASSYSEGLSYEQYF	TGTGCCAGCAGTTACTCGGAGGGCCTCTCCTACGAGCAGTACTTC
NA	TRBV4-3	NA	TRBJ2-7	CASSQTTGILYEQYF	TGCGCCAGCAGCCAGACGACAGGAATTCTCTACGAGCAGTACTTC
many	TRBV5-6	TRBD1	TRBJ2-7	CASSWTGTATYEQYF	TGTGCCAGCAGCTGGACCGGGACAGCTACCTACGAGCAGTACTTC
many	TRBV18	NA	TRBJ2-3	CASSPGRYTDTQYF	TGTGCCAGCTCACCGGGACGGTACACAGATACGCAGTATTTT
NA	TRBV20-1	NA	TRBJ1-2	CSASPGYNYGYTF	TGCAGTGCTAGTCCGGGATATAACTATGGCTACACCTTC
NA	TRBV20-1	NA	TRBJ2-7	CSARARGGKAYEQYF	TGCAGTGCTAGAGCTAGGGGGGGAAAGGCCTACGAGCAGTACTTC
NA	TRBV12-3/TRBV12-4	NA	TRBJ1-1	CASSEVRNTEAFF	TGTGCCAGTTCCGAGGTACGGAACACTGAAGCTTTCTTT
few	TRBV27	NA	TRBJ2-7	CASSPGRLYEQYF	TGTGCCAGCTCGCCGGGACGGCTTTACGAGCAGTACTTC
NA	TRBV5-6	TRBD1	TRBJ2-6	CASRPGTGGLSGANVLTF	TGTGCCAGCAGACCCGGGACAGGGGGCCTCTCTGGGGCCAACGTCCTGACTTTC
NA	TRBV12-3/TRBV12-4	NA	TRBJ2-6	CASSLGRGTGANVLTF	TGTGCCAGCAGTTTAGGGCGGGGTACGGGGGCCAACGTCCTGACTTTC
many	TRBV10-3	TRBD2	TRBJ2-5	CAISESSGQAGGETQYF	TGTGCCATCAGTGAGTCGTCGGGGCAAGCGGGAGGAGAGACCCAGTACTTC
NA	TRBV7-8	NA	TRBJ2-1	CASSLRVRAAYNEQFF	TGTGCCAGCAGCCTCAGGGTACGGGCAGCATACAATGAGCAGTTCTTC
NA	TRBV6-1	NA	TRBJ2-3	CASTRGFTDTQYF	TGTGCCAGCACCCGGGGATTCACAGATACGCAGTATTTT
few	TRBV6-1	NA	TRBJ2-5	CASRAPAQETQYF	TGTGCCAGCAGAGCCCCGGCCCAAGAGACCCAGTACTTC
NA	TRBV6-6	TRBD1	TRBJ2-7	CASTSSRQGASYEQYF	TGTGCCAGTACCTCATCTCGACAGGGGGCCTCTTACGAGCAGTACTTC
NA	TRBV5-1	NA	TRBJ2-2	CASATQVSPNTGELFF	TGCGCCAGCGCGACCCAGGTATCCCCGAACACCGGGGAGCTGTTTTTT